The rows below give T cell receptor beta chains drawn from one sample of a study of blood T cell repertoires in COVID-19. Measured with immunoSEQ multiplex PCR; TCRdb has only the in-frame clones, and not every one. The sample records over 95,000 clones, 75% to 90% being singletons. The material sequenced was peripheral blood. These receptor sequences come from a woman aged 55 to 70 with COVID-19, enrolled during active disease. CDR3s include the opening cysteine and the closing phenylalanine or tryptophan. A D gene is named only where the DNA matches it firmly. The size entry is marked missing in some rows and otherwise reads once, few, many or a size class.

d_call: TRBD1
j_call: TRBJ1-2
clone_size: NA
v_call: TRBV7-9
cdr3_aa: CASSFSPDRGLGYTF
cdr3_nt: TGTGCCAGCAGCTTTTCCCCCGACAGGGGGCTTGGCTACACCTTC

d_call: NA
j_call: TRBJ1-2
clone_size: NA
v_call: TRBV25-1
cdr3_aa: CASTSAGGGGSSGYTF
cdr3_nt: TGTGCCAGCACCTCTGCCGGTGGGGGGGGCAGTAGTGGCTACACCTTC

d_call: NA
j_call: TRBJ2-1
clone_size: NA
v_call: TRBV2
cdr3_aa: CASSEQRSSYNEQFF
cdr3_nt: TGTGCCAGCAGTGAACAGCGGAGCTCCTACAATGAGCAGTTCTTC

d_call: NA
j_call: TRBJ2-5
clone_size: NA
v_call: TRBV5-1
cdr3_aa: CASRLVRGTFTLGQETQYF
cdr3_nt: TGCGCCAGCAGATTAGTCCGTGGGACATTCACGCTGGGACAAGAGACCCAGTACTTC

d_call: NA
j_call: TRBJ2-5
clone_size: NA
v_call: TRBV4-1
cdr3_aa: CASSRQRIAETQYF
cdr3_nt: TGCGCCAGCAGCAGACAGAGGATAGCTGAGACCCAGTACTTC

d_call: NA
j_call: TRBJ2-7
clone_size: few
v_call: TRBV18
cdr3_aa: CASSPGAGVTYEQYF
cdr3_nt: TGTGCCAGCTCACCAGGGGCAGGGGTAACCTACGAGCAGTACTTC

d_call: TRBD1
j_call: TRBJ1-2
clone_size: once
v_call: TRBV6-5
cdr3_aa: CASSLFGTGLYGYTF
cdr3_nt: TGTGCCAGCAGTCTTTTTGGGACAGGGCTCTATGGCTACACCTTC

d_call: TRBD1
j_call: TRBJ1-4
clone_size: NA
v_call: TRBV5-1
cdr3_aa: CASSLVGQGGSATNEKLFF
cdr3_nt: TGCGCCAGCAGCTTGGTTGGACAGGGCGGTAGTGCAACTAATGAAAAACTGTTTTTT

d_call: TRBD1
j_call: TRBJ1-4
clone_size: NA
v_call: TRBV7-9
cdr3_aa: CASSLDRSNEKLFF
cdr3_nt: TGTGCCAGCAGCTTGGACAGGAGTAATGAAAAACTGTTTTTT

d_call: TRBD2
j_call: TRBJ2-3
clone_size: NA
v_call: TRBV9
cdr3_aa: CASSVLGLAPTDTQYF
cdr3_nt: TGTGCCAGCAGCGTACTGGGACTAGCCCCCACAGATACGCAGTATTTT

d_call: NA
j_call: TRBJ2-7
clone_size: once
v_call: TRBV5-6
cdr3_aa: CASSLQRLLPLNEQYF
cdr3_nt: TGTGCCAGCAGCTTGCAGCGCCTTCTCCCCCTAAACGAGCAGTACTTC

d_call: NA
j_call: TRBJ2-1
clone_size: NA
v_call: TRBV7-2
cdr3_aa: CASSAQGAGPYNEQFF
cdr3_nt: TGTGCCAGCAGCGCCCAGGGCGCCGGACCGTACAATGAGCAGTTCTTC

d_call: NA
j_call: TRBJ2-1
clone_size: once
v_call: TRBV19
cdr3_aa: CASSIGLSNNEQFF
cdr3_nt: TGTGCCAGTAGTATAGGACTATCCAACAATGAGCAGTTCTTC

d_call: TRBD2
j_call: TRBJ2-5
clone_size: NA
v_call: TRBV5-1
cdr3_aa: CASSLVAGVQETQYF
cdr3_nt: TGCGCCAGCAGCTTGGTAGCGGGGGTTCAAGAGACCCAGTACTTC

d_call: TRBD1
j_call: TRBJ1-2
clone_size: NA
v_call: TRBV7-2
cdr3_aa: CASSPRTGWDYGYTF
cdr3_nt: TGTGCCAGCAGCCCCAGGACAGGGTGGGACTATGGCTACACCTTC

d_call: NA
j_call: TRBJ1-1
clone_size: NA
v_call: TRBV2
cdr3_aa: CASRSTSGRLGPLEGF
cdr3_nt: TGTGCCAGCAGATCGACGAGCGGACGCCTGGGACCACTGGAGGGATTT

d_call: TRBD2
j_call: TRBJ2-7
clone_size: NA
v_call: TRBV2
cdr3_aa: CASSAGLAGPYEQYF
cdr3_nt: TGTGCCAGCAGTGCTGGTCTAGCGGGACCCTACGAGCAGTACTTC

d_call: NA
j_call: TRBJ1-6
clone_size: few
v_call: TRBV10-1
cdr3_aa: CASSDQNSPLHF
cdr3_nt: TGCGCCAGCAGTGACCAGAATTCACCCCTCCACTTT

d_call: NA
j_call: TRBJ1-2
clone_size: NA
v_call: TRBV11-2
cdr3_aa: CASSPGGMIGSVYGYTF
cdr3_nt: TGTGCCAGCAGCCCCGGGGGAATGATAGGGTCCGTCTATGGCTACACCTTC

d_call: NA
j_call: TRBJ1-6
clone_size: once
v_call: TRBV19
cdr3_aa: CASSIGSGFNSPLHF
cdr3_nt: TGTGCCAGTAGTATAGGATCCGGGTTTAATTCACCCCTCCACTTT

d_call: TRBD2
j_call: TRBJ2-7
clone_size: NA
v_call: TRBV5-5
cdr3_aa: CASSLPGLAGLQQYF
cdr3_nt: TGTGCCAGCAGCTTACCGGGACTAGCGGGGCTCCAGCAGTACTTC

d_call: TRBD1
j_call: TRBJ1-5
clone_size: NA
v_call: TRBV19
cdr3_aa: CASSIGQAFNQPQHF
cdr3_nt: TGTGCCAGTAGTATTGGACAGGCCTTTAATCAGCCCCAGCATTTT

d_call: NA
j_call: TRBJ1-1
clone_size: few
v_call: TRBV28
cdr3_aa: CASSFSTQGNPFF
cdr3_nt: TGTGCCAGCAGTTTTTCCACCCAGGGAAACCCTTTCTTT

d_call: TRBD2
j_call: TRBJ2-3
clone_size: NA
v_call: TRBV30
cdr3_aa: CAWSVRLAGSTDTQYF
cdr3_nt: TGTGCCTGGAGTGTAAGACTAGCGGGGTCTACAGATACGCAGTATTTT

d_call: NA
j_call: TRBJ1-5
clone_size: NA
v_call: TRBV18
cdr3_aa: CASSLTGFEQPQHF
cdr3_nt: TGTGCCAGCTCCCTCACAGGATTCGAACAGCCCCAGCATTTT

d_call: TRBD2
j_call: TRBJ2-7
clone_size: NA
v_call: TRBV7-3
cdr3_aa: CASSLGLAGGDEQYF
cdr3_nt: TGTGCCAGCAGCCTCGGACTAGCGGGGGGCGATGAGCAGTACTTC

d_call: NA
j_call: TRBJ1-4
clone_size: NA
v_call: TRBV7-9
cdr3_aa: CASSLAGSGRDNNEKLFF
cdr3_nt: TGTGCCAGCAGCTTAGCGGGGTCGGGCAGGGATAATAATGAAAAACTGTTTTTT

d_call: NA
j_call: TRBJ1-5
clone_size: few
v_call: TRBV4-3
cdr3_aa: CASSQGYAGASNQPQHF
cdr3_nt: TGCGCCAGCAGCCAAGGCTACGCAGGGGCTAGCAATCAGCCCCAGCATTTT

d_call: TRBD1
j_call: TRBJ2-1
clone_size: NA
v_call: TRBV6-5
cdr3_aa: CASSTGGALSNEQFF
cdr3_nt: TGTGCCAGCAGTACAGGGGGCGCTTTGAGCAATGAGCAGTTCTTC

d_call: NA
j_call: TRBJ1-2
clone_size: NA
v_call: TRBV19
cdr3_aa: CASSIRRAAHNYGYTF
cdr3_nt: TGTGCCAGTAGTATCCGGCGGGCAGCCCATAACTATGGCTACACCTTC

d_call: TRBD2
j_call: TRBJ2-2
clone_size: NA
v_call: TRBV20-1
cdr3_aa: CSASLAGENTGELFF
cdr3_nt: TGCAGTGCTAGTCTCGCGGGGGAGAACACCGGGGAGCTGTTTTTT

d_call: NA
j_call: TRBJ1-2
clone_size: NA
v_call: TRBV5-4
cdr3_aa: CASSLAGTETYGYTF
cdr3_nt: TGTGCCAGCAGCTTGGCAGGGACTGAGACCTATGGCTACACCTTC

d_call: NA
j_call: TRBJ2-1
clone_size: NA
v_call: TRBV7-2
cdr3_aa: CASSLGPGGPYNEQFF
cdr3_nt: TGTGCCAGCAGCTTAGGGCCCGGGGGGCCTTACAATGAGCAGTTCTTC

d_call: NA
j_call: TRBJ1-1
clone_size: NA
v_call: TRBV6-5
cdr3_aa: CASSFQGPDTEAFF
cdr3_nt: TGTGCCAGCAGTTTTCAGGGGCCTGACACTGAAGCTTTCTTT

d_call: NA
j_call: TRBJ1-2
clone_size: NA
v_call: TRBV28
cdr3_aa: CASNVAGNYGYTF
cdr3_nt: TGTGCCAGCAACGTGGCAGGAAACTATGGCTACACCTTC

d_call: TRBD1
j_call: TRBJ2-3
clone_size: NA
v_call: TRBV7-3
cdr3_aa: CASSKTRQGAGTQYF
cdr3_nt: TGTGCCAGCAGCAAAACCCGACAGGGGGCGGGTACGCAGTATTTT

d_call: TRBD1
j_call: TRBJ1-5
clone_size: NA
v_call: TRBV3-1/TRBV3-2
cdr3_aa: CASSQDRDRDGQPQHF
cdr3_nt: TGTGCCAGCAGCCAAGATCGGGACAGGGATGGTCAGCCCCAGCATTTT